The clone carrying this T cell receptor (beta chain) was counted only a few times. V lost 5 bases and J lost 9, with 11 bases in between. CDR3 length equals 12 residues. These data are taken from a study of T-cell memory formation after mild COVID-19. Using its own MiXCR run on the 5' RACE reads, TCRdb lists one record per CDR3 protein. Of 250,000 or so distinct CDR3 sequences listed, 8% to 10% are singletons. The sequence derives from a young man who had mild COVID-19 (a few samples of this study predate the infection). Cell type and time point are not known. Material for sequencing was PBMCs or a T cell subset sorted from them (not recorded which). This rearrangement joins TRBV12-3 or TRBV12-4 to TRBJ2-1; D remains ambiguous. Here the CDR3 DNA reads TGTGCCAGCAGTCCCTGGCGCGTTGAGCAGTTCTTC. Amino acid sequence: CASSPWRVEQFF.